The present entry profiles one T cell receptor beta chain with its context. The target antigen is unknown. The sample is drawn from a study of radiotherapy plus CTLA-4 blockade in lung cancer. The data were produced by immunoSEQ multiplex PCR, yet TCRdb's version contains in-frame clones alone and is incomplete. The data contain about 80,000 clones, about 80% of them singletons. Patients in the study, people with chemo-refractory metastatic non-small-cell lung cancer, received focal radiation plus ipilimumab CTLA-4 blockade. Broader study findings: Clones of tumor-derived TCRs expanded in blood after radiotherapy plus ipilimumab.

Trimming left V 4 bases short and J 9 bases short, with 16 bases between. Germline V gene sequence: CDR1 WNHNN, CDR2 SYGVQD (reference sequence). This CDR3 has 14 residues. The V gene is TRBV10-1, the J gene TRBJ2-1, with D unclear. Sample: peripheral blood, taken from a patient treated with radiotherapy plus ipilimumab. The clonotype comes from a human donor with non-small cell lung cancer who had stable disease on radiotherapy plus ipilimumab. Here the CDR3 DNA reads TGCGCCAGCAGTGCTCATATAGGAGCAGGTGAGCAGTTCTTC. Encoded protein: CASSAHIGAGEQFF.